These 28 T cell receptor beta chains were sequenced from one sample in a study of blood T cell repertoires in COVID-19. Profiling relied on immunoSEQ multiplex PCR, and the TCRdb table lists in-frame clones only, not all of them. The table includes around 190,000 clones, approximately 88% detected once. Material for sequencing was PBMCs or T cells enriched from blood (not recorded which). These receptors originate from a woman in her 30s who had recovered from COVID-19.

The CDR3 region is CASSPTGDGELFF. CDR3 nucleotide sequence: TGTGCCAGCAGCCCCACGGGGGACGGGGAGCTGTTTTTT. J is TRBJ2-2 and V is TRBV5-4; TRBD2 is a possible D gene (6 bases). Germline values: CDR1 SGHNT, CDR2 YYREEE (reference sequence). V was shortened by 4 bases and J by 7 bases, with 11 bases between the two germline ends. The CDR3 has 13 amino acids.

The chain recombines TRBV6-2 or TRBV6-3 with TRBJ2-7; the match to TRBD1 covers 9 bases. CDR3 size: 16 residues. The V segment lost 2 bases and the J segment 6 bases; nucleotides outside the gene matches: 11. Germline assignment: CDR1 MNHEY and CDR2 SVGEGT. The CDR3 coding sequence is TGTGCCAGCAGTTACCTCGAGGGACAGGGCGAAGTCGAGCAGTACTTC. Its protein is CASSYLEGQGEVEQYF.

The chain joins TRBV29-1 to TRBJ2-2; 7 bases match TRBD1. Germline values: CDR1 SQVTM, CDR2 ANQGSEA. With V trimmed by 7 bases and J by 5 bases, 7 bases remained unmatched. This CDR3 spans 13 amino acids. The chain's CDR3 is CSAQGVGTGELFF. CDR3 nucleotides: TGCAGCGCCCAGGGGGTCGGGACCGGGGAGCTGTTTTTT.

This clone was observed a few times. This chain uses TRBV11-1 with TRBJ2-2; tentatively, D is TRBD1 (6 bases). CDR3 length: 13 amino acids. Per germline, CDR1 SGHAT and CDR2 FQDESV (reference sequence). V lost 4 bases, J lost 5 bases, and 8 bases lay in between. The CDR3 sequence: CASSYRVTGELFF. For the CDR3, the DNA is TGTGCCAGCAGCTACAGGGTAACCGGGGAGCTGTTTTTT.

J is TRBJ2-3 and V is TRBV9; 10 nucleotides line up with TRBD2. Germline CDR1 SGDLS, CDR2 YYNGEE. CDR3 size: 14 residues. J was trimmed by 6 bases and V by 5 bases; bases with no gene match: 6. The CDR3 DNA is TGTGCCAGCAGACCTAGCGGGAGTGGGGATACGCAGTATTTT. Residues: CASRPSGSGDTQYF.

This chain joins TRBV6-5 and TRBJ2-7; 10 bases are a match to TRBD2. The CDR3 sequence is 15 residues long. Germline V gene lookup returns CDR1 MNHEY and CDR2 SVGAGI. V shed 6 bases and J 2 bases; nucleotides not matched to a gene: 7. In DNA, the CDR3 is TGTGCCAGCAGGGAGCTAGCGGGAGTCCCCTACGAGCAGTACTTC. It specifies CASRELAGVPYEQYF.

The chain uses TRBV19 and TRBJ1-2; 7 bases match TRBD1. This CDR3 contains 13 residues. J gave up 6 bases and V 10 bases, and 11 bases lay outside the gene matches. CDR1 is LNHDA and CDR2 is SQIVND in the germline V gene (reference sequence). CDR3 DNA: TGTGCCACTGCCAGACAGGGATCGGATGGCTACACCTTC. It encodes CATARQGSDGYTF.

CDR3 nucleotide sequence: TGCGCCAGCAGCTCGGACAGGGGGCGGGGAGAGACCCAGTACTTC. Residues: CASSSDRGRGETQYF. The chain combines TRBV5-1 with TRBJ2-5; 11 bases fit TRBD1. Germline lookup yields CDR1 SGHRS and CDR2 YFSETQ. The CDR3 is made up of 15 amino acids. The V segment lost 3 bases and the J segment 4 bases; nucleotides outside the gene matches: 5.

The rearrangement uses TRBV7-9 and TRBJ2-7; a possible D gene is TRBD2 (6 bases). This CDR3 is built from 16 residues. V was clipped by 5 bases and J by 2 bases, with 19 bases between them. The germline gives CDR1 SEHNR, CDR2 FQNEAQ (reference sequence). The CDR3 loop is CASSPLWAGITYEQYF. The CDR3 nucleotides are TGTGCCAGCAGCCCTCTTTGGGCGGGAATAACCTACGAGCAGTACTTC.

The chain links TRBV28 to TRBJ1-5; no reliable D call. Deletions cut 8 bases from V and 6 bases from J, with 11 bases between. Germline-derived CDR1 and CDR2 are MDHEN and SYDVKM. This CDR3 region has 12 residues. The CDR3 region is CASQLNRQPQHF. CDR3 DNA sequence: TGTGCCAGCCAACTCAATCGTCAGCCCCAGCATTTT.

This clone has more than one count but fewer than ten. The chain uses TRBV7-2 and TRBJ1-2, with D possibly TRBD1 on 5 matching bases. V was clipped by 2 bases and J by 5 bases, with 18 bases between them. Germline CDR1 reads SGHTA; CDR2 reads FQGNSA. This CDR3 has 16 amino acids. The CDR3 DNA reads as TGTGCCAGCAGCTTAATCTTAGGAGGGGTCATTTATGGCTACACCTTC. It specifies CASSLILGGVIYGYTF.

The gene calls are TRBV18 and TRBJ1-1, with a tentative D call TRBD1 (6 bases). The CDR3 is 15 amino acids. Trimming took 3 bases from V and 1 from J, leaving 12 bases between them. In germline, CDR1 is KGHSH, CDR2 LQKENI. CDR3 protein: CASSPPGAQNTEAFF. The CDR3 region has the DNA TGTGCCAGCTCACCTCCAGGGGCACAGAACACTGAAGCTTTCTTT.

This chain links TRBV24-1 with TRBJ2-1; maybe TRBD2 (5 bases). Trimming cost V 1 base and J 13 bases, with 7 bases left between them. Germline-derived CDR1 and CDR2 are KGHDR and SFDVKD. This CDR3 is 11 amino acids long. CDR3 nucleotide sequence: TGTGCCACCAGTGATTTCCGGGAACAGTTCTTC. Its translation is CATSDFREQFF.

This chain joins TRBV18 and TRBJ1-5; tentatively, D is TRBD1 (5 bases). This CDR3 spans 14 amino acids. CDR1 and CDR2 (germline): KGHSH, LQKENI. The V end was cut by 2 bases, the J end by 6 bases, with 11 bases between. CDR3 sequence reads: CASSPDGGSQPQHF. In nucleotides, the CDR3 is TGTGCCAGCTCACCAGACGGGGGTAGTCAGCCCCAGCATTTT.

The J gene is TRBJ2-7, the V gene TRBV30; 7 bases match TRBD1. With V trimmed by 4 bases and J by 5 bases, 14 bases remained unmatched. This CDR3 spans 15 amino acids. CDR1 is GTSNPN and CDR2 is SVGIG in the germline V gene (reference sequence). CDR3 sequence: CAWISGGQEDHEQYV. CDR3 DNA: TGTGCCTGGATCTCTGGCGGACAGGAGGACCACGAGCAGTACGTC.

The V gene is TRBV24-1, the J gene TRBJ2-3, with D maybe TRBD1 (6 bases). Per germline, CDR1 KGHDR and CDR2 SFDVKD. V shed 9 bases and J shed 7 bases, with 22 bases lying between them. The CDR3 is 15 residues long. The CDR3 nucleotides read TGTGCCACCGTCGGGACCCACCAGGGGCTACATACGCAGTATTTT. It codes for CATVGTHQGLHTQYF.

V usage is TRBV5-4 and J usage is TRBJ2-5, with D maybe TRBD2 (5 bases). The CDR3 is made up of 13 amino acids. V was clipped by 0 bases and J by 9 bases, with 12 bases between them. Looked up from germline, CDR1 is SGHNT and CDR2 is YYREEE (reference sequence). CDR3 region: CASSLGSAGAQYF. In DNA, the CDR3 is TGTGCCAGCAGCTTGGGGTCCGCCGGGGCCCAGTACTTC.

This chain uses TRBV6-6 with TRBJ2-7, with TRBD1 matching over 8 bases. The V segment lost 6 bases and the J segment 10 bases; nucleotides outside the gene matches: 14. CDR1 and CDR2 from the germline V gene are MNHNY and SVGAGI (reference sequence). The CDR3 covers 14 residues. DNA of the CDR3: TGTGCCAGCAGGAACCCCGGGACAGGCGGGCATCAGTACTTC. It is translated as CASRNPGTGGHQYF.

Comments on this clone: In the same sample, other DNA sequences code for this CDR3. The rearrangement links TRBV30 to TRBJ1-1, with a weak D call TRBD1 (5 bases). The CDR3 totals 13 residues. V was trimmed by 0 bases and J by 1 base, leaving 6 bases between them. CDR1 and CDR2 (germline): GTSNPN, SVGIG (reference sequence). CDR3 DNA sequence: TGTGCCTGGAGTGTGCAGGGGAACACTGAAGCTTTCTTT. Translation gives CAWSVQGNTEAFF.

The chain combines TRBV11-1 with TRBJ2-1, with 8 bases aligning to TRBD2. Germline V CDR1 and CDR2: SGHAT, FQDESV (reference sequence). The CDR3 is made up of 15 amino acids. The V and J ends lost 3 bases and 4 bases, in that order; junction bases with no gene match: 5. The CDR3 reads CASSFQRGGYNEQFF. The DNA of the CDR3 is TGTGCCAGCAGCTTCCAACGGGGGGGTTACAATGAGCAGTTCTTC.

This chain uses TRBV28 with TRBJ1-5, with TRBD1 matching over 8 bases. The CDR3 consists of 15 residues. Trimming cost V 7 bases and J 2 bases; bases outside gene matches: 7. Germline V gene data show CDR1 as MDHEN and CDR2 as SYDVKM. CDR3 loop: CASTLQGAGNQPQHF. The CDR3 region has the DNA TGTGCCAGCACCCTTCAGGGGGCGGGCAATCAGCCCCAGCATTTT.

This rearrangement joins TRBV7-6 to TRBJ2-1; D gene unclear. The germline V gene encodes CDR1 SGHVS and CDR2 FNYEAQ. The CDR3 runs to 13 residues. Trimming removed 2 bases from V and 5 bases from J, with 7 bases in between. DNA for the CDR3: TGTGCCAGCAGCTTAACAGCAAACAATGAGCAGTTCTTC. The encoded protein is CASSLTANNEQFF.

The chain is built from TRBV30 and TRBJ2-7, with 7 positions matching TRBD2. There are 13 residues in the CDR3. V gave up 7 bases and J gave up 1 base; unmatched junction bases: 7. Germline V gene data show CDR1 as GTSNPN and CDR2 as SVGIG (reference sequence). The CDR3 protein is CASSAGESYEQYF. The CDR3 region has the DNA TGTGCCTCCAGTGCGGGAGAGTCCTACGAGCAGTACTTC.

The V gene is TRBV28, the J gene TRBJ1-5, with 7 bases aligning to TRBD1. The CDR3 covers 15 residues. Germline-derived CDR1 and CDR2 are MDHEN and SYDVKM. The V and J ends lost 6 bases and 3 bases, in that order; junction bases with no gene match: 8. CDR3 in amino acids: CASRIQGTHNQPQHF. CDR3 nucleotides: TGTGCCAGCAGGATACAGGGGACCCACAATCAGCCCCAGCATTTT.

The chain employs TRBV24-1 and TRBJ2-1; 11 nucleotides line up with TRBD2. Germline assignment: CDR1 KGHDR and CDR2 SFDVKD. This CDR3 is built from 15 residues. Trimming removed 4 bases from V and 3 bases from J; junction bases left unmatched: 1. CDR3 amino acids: CATSEGTSGYNEQFF. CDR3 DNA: TGTGCCACCAGTGAAGGGACTAGCGGCTACAATGAGCAGTTCTTC.

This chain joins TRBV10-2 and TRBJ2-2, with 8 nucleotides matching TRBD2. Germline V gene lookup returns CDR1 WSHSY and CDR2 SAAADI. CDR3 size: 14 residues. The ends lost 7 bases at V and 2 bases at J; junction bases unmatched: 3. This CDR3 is CASTAGGNTGELFF. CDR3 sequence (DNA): TGCGCCAGCACTGCGGGGGGTAACACCGGGGAGCTGTTTTTT.

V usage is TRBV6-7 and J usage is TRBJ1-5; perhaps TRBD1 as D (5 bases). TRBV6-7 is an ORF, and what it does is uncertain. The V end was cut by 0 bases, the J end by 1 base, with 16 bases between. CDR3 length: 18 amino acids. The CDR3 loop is CASSYSESFRVSNQPQHF. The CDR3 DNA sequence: TGTGCCAGCAGTTACTCTGAATCCTTCAGGGTAAGCAATCAGCCCCAGCATTTT.

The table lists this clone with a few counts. The CDR3 loop reads CASRVEERNSPLHF. DNA for the CDR3: TGTGCCAGCAGGGTCGAAGAGAGAAATTCACCCCTCCACTTT. The J gene is TRBJ1-6, the V gene TRBV2; D unclear. V lost 6 bases, J lost 7 bases, and 13 bases lay in between. The CDR3 contains 14 residues. CDR1 is SNHLY and CDR2 is FYNNEI in the germline V gene.